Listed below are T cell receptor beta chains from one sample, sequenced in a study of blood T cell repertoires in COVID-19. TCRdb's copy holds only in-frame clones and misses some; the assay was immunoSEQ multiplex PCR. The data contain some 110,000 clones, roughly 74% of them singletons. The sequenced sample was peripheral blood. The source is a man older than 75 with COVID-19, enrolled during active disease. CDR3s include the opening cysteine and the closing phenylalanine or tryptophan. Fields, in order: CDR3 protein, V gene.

CASSSDRDWGVEYF	TRBV7-6
CASSLNSGIYTDTQYF	TRBV27
CATSRGTGGGEQYF	TRBV15
CASSIGQANEKLFF	TRBV19
CASSERAGAGTDTQYF	TRBV7-3
CASSPGLNQPQHF	TRBV4-3
CAISQSTGSYGYTF	TRBV10-3
CASTTGVTETDTQYF	TRBV21-1
CASSEARASRAWMMQFF	TRBV2
CASSSSGRSRSETQYF	TRBV19
CTTFGPLAGGINEQFF	TRBV29-1
CSVGQENTEAFF	TRBV29-1
CASIKDRFSYNEQFF	TRBV2
CASSGGGDEKLFF	TRBV5-1
CASSLGGTSWNEQFF	TRBV27
CASTWSPDGTEAFF	TRBV5-1
CASSGGDLGQPQHF	TRBV19
CASSPRLDHTGELFF	TRBV7-9
CASSLGQGTGELFF	TRBV5-1
CASSLLRAGGLRPGELFF	TRBV5-6
CASSSGSSGANVLTF	TRBV7-2
CASSQQGLASYGYTF	TRBV6-5
CASSVGGRAGNEQFF	TRBV9
CAWGGAGNTEAFF	TRBV30
CASSPDRAGYTF	TRBV27
CASSRKGTSNEKLFF	TRBV27
CASSEYYEQYF	TRBV6-1
CASSQYRVGYTF	TRBV23-1
CASSLALEQYF	TRBV3-1/TRBV3-2
CASSEKTGDRETQYF	TRBV4-3
CASSVIGVTNTEAFF	TRBV13
CASIRQGGDQETQYF	TRBV2
CASSVSDRDTEAFF	TRBV11-1
CASSSLTGTTEAFF	TRBV28
CASSYGDRLNTGELFF	TRBV6-5
CATSDFGRIPFYGYTF	TRBV24-1
CASSLEVPLTRGSDTQYF	TRBV7-9
CASAEEETQYF	TRBV3-1/TRBV3-2
CASSLWMENEKLFF	TRBV19
CASSLAGDTDTQYF	TRBV28
CASSLMAGTALHF	TRBV7-2
CASHSPTVTGELFF	TRBV5-1
CATSRDLVRDTGELFF	TRBV15
CASSQTVAGHRDEQYF	TRBV3-1/TRBV3-2
CASYLDRPSNYGYTF	TRBV5-8
CASSIWDRKNSPLHF	TRBV19
CASSSPIVLGSFGKLFF	TRBV28
CASSLGDSYGYTF	TRBV5-1
CASSPSGTGLFSGYTF	TRBV7-3
CASSQSSGASNQPQHF	TRBV16
CASSMGRGADTQYF	TRBV19
CATSRGRGLAGNEQYF	TRBV15
CASSVDGDTYNEQFF	TRBV9
CASSDREDSPLHF	TRBV6-4
CASSYLAGRGEQYF	TRBV27